The sequence of this TCR beta chain was determined in a study of T cell responses to AZD1222 COVID-19 vaccine. Only in-frame clones appear in the TCRdb table, and some are missing; sequencing was by immunoSEQ multiplex PCR. This sample has approximately 100,000 clones, with around 90% found just once. On this clone: What it recognizes is unknown.

V lost 6 bases and J lost 5, with 25 bases in between. This CDR3 contains 17 residues. The study, taken as a whole, reports: Females outnumbered males among donors, who were mostly white British; clonal diversity was possibly underestimated. Regions 160-218 and 743-854 dominated among vaccine-associated CD4 TCRs spanning spike.

The rearrangement joins TRBV23-1 to TRBJ2-5; no firm D call. TRBV23-1 is assigned to the ORF class and has an uncertain function. The sample here was peripheral blood, taken on day 0 of AZD1222 vaccination. This receptor was identified in an adult in good health. CDR3 amino acids: CASSFKVWTVRWETQYF. Here the CDR3 DNA reads TGCGCCAGCAGCTTTAAAGTTTGGACGGTGAGATGGGAGACCCAGTACTTC.